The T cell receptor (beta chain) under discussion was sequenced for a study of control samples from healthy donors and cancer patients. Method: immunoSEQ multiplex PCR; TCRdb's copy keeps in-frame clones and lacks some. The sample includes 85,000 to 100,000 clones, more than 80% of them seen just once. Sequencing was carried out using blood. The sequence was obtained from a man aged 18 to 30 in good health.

The CDR3 coding sequence is TGTGCCAGTAGTATAATTAGCGTGGGGGGCAATCAGCCCCAGCATTTT. Translation gives CASSIISVGGNQPQHF. The rearrangement joins TRBV19 to TRBJ1-5; a weak D match, TRBD1 (5 bases). Germline CDR1 is LNHDA and CDR2 is SQIVND (reference sequence). V was cut by 2 bases and J by 2 bases, with 13 bases left in between. The length of the CDR3 is 16 residues.